These 32 T cell receptor beta chains came from one sample sequenced in a study of PD-L1 blockade in urothelial cancer (dated by TCRdb to about 2017). The time point label on this specimen signifies: pretreatment peripheral blood. Library generation was performed with the immunoSEQ multiplex PCR assay. TCRdb re-hosts the immuneACCESS table, in-frame sequences only. Its copies lack some clones; in the studies checked, an unresolved V gene accounts for under half of them, and the cause for the rest is not known. The sample table contains tens of thousands of clones; only one count was recorded for around four fifths of them. 1.6% of the sample goes to the ten largest clones. The source was PBMCs, collected around atezolizumab (anti-PD-L1) treatment. Receptors originate from a man aged 70 or older with urothelial cancer.

J is TRBJ1-2 and V is TRBV5-8; D is uncertain. CDR1 and CDR2 from the germline V gene are SGHTS and YDEGEE. The germline V and J ends were trimmed by 1 base and 2 bases, with 3 bases remaining between them. CDR3 length equals 12 residues. The CDR3 DNA sequence: TGTGCCAGCAGCTTGCAGAACTATGGCTACACCTTC. Amino acid sequence: CASSLQNYGYTF.

The J gene is TRBJ1-4, the V gene TRBV7-7, with TRBD1 identical over 7 bases. The germline CDR1 and CDR2 sequences are SSHAT and FNYEAQ (reference sequence). CDR3 length equals 15 residues. Trimming cost V 4 bases and J 4 bases; bases outside gene matches: 6. The CDR3 DNA reads as TGTGCCAGCAGCTCACCGGGACAGTGTAATGAAAAACTGTTTTTT. It yields the protein CASSSPGQCNEKLFF.

This chain joins TRBV7-2 and TRBJ2-4, with 8 bases that match TRBD1. CDR1 is SGHTA and CDR2 is FQGNSA in the germline V gene. V was clipped by 5 bases and J by 1 base; unmatched bases: 13. The CDR3 consists of 18 residues. The CDR3 protein is CASSRVGQGRAAKNIQYF. CDR3 nucleotides: TGTGCCAGCAGCCGAGTAGGACAGGGAAGAGCCGCCAAAAACATTCAGTACTTC.

The V gene is TRBV1, the J gene TRBJ2-7; the table's D call, TRBD1, has no DNA check behind it. TRBV1 is described as a pseudogene. This CDR3 is built from 14 residues. The CDR3 protein is CTQTPGQGSNEQYF. CDR3 bases: TGCACCCAAACACCGGGACAGGGGTCCAACGAGCAGTACTTC.

This rearrangement joins TRBV18 to TRBJ2-1; D is unresolved. The V end was cut by 2 bases, the J end by 2 bases, with 10 bases between. Per germline, CDR1 KGHSH and CDR2 LQKENI. The CDR3 is 15 amino acids. In nucleotides, the CDR3 is TGTGCCAGCTCACCAGCCGGCAGCGCCTACAATGAGCAGTTCTTC. Its protein is CASSPAGSAYNEQFF.

The gene calls are TRBV4-3 and TRBJ1-1; 7 positions match TRBD1. Germline V gives CDR1 LGHNA, CDR2 YSLEER. V lost 0 bases, J lost 0 bases, and 16 bases stayed unmatched. This CDR3 comprises 20 residues. The CDR3 sequence: CASSQETGTVSLEMNTEAFF. In DNA, the CDR3 is TGCGCCAGCAGCCAAGAAACCGGGACAGTCAGTCTAGAGATGAACACTGAAGCTTTCTTT.

The rearrangement uses TRBV15 and TRBJ2-1, with D perhaps TRBD2 (5 bases). Trimming removed 0 bases at V and 2 bases at J, with 8 bases between. This CDR3 comprises 15 residues. The germline V gene has CDR1 LNHNV and CDR2 YYDKDF (reference sequence). The CDR3 sequence: CATSRDAGPYNEQFF. CDR3 sequence (DNA): TGTGCCACCAGCAGAGATGCGGGCCCCTACAATGAGCAGTTCTTC.

This clone was seen just once. A junction boundary mismatches the germline segment, possibly from a read error. The gene calls are TRBV5-1 and TRBJ1-1; 7 nucleotides match TRBD1. The CDR3 has 14 amino acids. Germline V gene data show CDR1 as SGHRS and CDR2 as YFSETQ. The CDR3: CASGLAAGGTEAFF. DNA for the CDR3: TGCGCCAGCGGCTTGGCGGCAGGGGGCACTGAAGCTTTCTTT. Combining the CDR3 with reference TRBV5-1 and TRBJ1-1 gives the whole variable domain KAGVTQTPRYLIKTRGQQVTLSCSPISGHRSVSWYQQTPGQGLQFLFEYFSETQRNKGNFPGRFSGRQFSNSRSEMNVSTLELGDSALYLCASGLAAGGTEAFFGQGTRLTVV.

The sample holds many counts of this clone. The V and J genes are TRBV6-5 and TRBJ1-2; 7 positions match TRBD1. This CDR3 has 14 amino acids. The ends lost 2 bases at V and 3 bases at J; junction bases unmatched: 3. Germline CDR1 MNHEY, CDR2 SVGAGI. CDR3 in amino acids: CASSYGQGDYGYTF. The CDR3 DNA is TGTGCCAGCAGTTACGGTCAGGGGGACTATGGCTACACCTTC.

The rearrangement uses TRBV19 and TRBJ1-5; TRBD1 is a possible D gene (5 bases). Trimming stripped 7 bases from V and 4 bases from J, with 17 bases between. The germline V gene encodes CDR1 LNHDA and CDR2 SQIVND (reference sequence). CDR3 size: 15 residues. This chain's CDR3 is CASTGGRGRNQPQHF. In DNA form, the CDR3 reads TGTGCCAGTACGGGGGGGAGAGGTCGAAATCAGCCCCAGCATTTT.

The chain uses TRBV6-5 and TRBJ2-1; 7 nucleotides match TRBD1. J was trimmed by 2 bases and V by 4 bases; bases with no gene match: 8. CDR3 length: 16 amino acids. From germline, CDR1 is MNHEY and CDR2 SVGAGI. The CDR3 is CASSSQGQPPYNEQFF. CDR3 sequence (DNA): TGTGCCAGCAGTTCCCAGGGACAGCCCCCCTACAATGAGCAGTTCTTC.

This chain uses TRBV2 with TRBJ1-4; 9 bases line up with TRBD1. V lost 6 bases, J lost 10 bases, and 3 bases stayed unmatched. Germline V lookup: CDR1 SNHLY, CDR2 FYNNEI. This CDR3 has 12 amino acids. Here the CDR3 DNA reads TGTGCCAGCAGGGGACAGGGTGTAAAACTGTTTTTT. Translation gives CASRGQGVKLFF. The full variable domain, rest sourced from reference TRBV2 and TRBJ1-4, is EPEVTQTPSHQVTQMGQEVILRCVPISNHLYFYWYRQILGQKVEFLVSFYNNEISEKSEIFDDQFSVERPDGSNFTLKIRSTKLEDSAMYFCASRGQGVKLFFGSGTQLSVL.

The rearrangement joins TRBV6-5 to TRBJ1-1; D is unresolved. Germline CDR1 and CDR2: MNHEY and SVGAGI. The CDR3 extends over 12 amino acids. The germline V and J ends were trimmed by 4 bases and 6 bases, with 9 bases remaining between them. The CDR3 loop reads CASSSYASEAFF. The CDR3 DNA is TGTGCCAGCAGTTCCTATGCTTCTGAAGCTTTCTTT.

This rearrangement joins TRBV7-2 to TRBJ2-7, with a tentative D call TRBD1 (6 bases). CDR1 and CDR2 from the germline V gene are SGHTA and FQGNSA. The ends were cut back, 3 bases at V and 0 bases at J, with 9 bases in the middle. The CDR3 length is 14 residues. CDR3 DNA sequence: TGTGCCAGCAGCTTTCAGGGGAGCTCCTACGAGCAGTACTTC. Amino acids: CASSFQGSSYEQYF.

The V call is TRBV7-9, the J call TRBJ2-7, with TRBD1 matching 9 bases. The V segment lost 5 bases and the J segment 5 bases; nucleotides outside the gene matches: 10. Germline V gene sequence: CDR1 SEHNR, CDR2 FQNEAQ (reference sequence). The CDR3 spans 15 residues. The CDR3 reads CASSPWDRAPDEQYF. For the CDR3, the DNA is TGTGCCAGCAGCCCCTGGGACAGGGCGCCCGACGAGCAGTACTTC.

The chain links TRBV27 to TRBJ2-7; 8 nucleotides agree with TRBD2. Trimming took 4 bases from V and 5 from J; bases not matched to a gene: 7. Germline values: CDR1 MNHEY, CDR2 SMNVEV (reference sequence). This CDR3 region has 14 residues. CDR3 sequence: CASSSFAGGDEQYF. The CDR3 region has the DNA TGTGCCAGCAGTTCCTTCGCGGGAGGAGACGAGCAGTACTTC.

The chain combines TRBV2 with TRBJ2-1; 14 bases are shared with TRBD2. Germline assignment: CDR1 SNHLY and CDR2 FYNNEI. The CDR3 sequence is 15 residues long. Trimming cost V 4 bases and J 8 bases; bases outside gene matches: 4. In DNA form, the CDR3 reads TGTGCCAGCAGTGTGGGGACTAGCGGGAGACATGAGCAGTTCTTC. Its translation is CASSVGTSGRHEQFF.

This chain uses TRBV9 with TRBJ2-7, with a tentative D call TRBD2 (6 bases). V shed 4 bases and J shed 0 bases, with 14 bases lying between them. This CDR3 has 15 amino acids. Per the germline V gene, CDR1 is SGDLS and CDR2 is YYNGEE. CDR3 sequence: CASSPRVAASYEQYF. Here the CDR3 DNA reads TGTGCCAGCAGCCCCCGGGTAGCGGCCTCCTACGAGCAGTACTTC.

The chain links TRBV19 to TRBJ2-7; TRBD1 agrees at 8 bases. V gave up 5 bases and J gave up 6 bases; unmatched junction bases: 6. The germline V gene has CDR1 LNHDA and CDR2 SQIVND (reference sequence). This CDR3 region has 13 residues. For the CDR3, the DNA is TGTGCCAGTAGTTCCACAGGGGGAGTCGAGCAGTACTTC. Its translation is CASSSTGGVEQYF.

Turning to this clone: Other DNA variants within this sample encode the same CDR3. The chain uses TRBV5-1 and TRBJ2-7, with 11 bases aligning to TRBD1. Germline V gene lookup returns CDR1 SGHRS and CDR2 YFSETQ. The CDR3 length is 13 residues. V lost 5 bases to trimming and J lost 6 bases; unmatched junction nucleotides: 4. Written as DNA, the CDR3 is TGCGCCAGCAGTCGGGACAGGGGGTCCGAGCAGTACTTC. Protein: CASSRDRGSEQYF.

This rearrangement joins TRBV13 to TRBJ2-7; 12 bases fit TRBD2. This CDR3 is built from 15 residues. V trimming: 5 bases; J trimming: 2 bases; junction bases outside the gene matches: 4. Germline CDR1 PRHDT, CDR2 FYEKMQ (reference sequence). CDR3 bases: TGTGCCAGCAGCCCACGACTAGCGGGAGCCTACGAGCAGTACTTC. Residues: CASSPRLAGAYEQYF. Full variable domain (remainder filled in from reference TRBV13 and TRBJ2-7): AAGVIQSPRHLIKEKRETATLKCYPIPRHDTVYWYQQGPGQDPQFLISFYEKMQSDKGSIPDRFSAQQFSDYHSELNMSSLELGDSALYFCASSPRLAGAYEQYFGPGTRLTVT.

This clone was detected a few times. The chain combines TRBV4-1 with TRBJ2-7; 10 nucleotides align to TRBD2. V was pared by 0 bases and J by 4 bases, with 9 bases of the junction left unmatched. Per germline, CDR1 MGHRA and CDR2 YSYEKL. CDR3 size: 17 residues. The DNA of the CDR3 is TGCGCCAGCAGCCAAGATAGGCTAGCGGGAGAAACTTACGAGCAGTACTTC. Translating gives CASSQDRLAGETYEQYF.

This clone was detected a few times. The chain recombines TRBV4-2 with TRBJ2-1; TRBD2 matches at 10 bases. The CDR3 contains 18 residues. CDR1 and CDR2 from the germline V gene are LGHNA and YNFKEQ. The trim removed 2 bases at V and 8 bases at J, leaving 15 bases unmatched. For the CDR3, the DNA is TGTGCCAGCAGCCAAAATTTTGGTGGGACTAGCGAGGTCCATGAGCAGTTCTTC. Translation: CASSQNFGGTSEVHEQFF.

The V gene is TRBV6-1, the J gene TRBJ1-6, with TRBD1 matching 7 bases. CDR1 and CDR2 from the germline V gene are MNHNS and SASEGT. The CDR3 loop spans 16 amino acids. V lost 0 bases, J lost 7 bases, and 6 bases stayed unmatched. This CDR3 is CASSEATGAKNSPLHF. Written as DNA, the CDR3 is TGTGCCAGCAGTGAAGCAACAGGGGCTAAAAATTCACCCCTCCACTTT.

The chain has TRBV6-5 and TRBJ2-1; 7 bases agree with TRBD1. Germline V gives CDR1 MNHEY, CDR2 SVGAGI. With V trimmed by 5 bases and J by 6 bases, 10 bases remained unmatched. This CDR3 region has 15 residues. CDR3 sequence reads: CASSQTGARINEQFF. The CDR3 DNA follows: TGTGCCAGCAGTCAAACAGGGGCTAGGATCAATGAGCAGTTCTTC.

The table lists this clone with a few counts. The chain carries TRBV25-1 and TRBJ1-2; D perhaps matches TRBD1 (6 bases). Germline assignment: CDR1 MGHDK and CDR2 SYGVNS. The CDR3 is made up of 14 amino acids. V lost 1 base and J lost 8, with 14 bases in between. For the CDR3, the DNA is TGTGCCAGCAGTGAATTTGGCATGGACAGCGGCTACACCTTC. It codes for CASSEFGMDSGYTF.

The chain has TRBV18 and TRBJ2-5; the D is unclear. With 3 bases removed from V and 5 bases from J, the gap between germline ends came to 10 bases. CDR1 and CDR2 from the germline V gene are KGHSH and LQKENI. This CDR3 is 13 amino acids long. CDR3 bases: TGTGCCAGCTCACCCCTTCCCCGTGAGACCCAGTACTTC. Its translation is CASSPLPRETQYF. The complete variable domain, with remaining parts taken from reference TRBV18 and TRBJ2-5, reads NAGVMQNPRHLVRRRGQEARLRCSPMKGHSHVYWYRQLPEEGLKFMVYLQKENIIDESGMPKERFSAEFPKEGPSILRIQQVVRGDSAAYFCASSPLPRETQYFGPGTRLLVL.

This chain uses TRBV18 with TRBJ2-7, with 7 bases matching TRBD1. The germline V gene has CDR1 KGHSH and CDR2 LQKENI. The V gene end was trimmed by 2 bases and the J gene end by 6 bases; junction bases not matched to a gene: 10. This CDR3 has 15 amino acids. CDR3 sequence (DNA): TGTGCCAGCTCACCATCAGACGACAGGGCAGGCGAGCAGTACTTC. Its protein is CASSPSDDRAGEQYF.

J is TRBJ2-1 and V is TRBV11-3, with D hard to call. The germline V gene encodes CDR1 SGHNT and CDR2 YENEEA. The CDR3 has 12 amino acids. V lost 4 bases and J lost 6, with 7 bases in between. DNA of the CDR3: TGTGCCAGCAGCTCCCTACCCAATGAGCAGTTCTTC. Translating it yields CASSSLPNEQFF.

The chain couples TRBV5-6 to TRBJ2-7; weak D call: TRBD1 (6 bases). The germline V and J ends were trimmed by 4 bases and 2 bases, with 13 bases remaining between them. Looked up from germline, CDR1 is SGHDT and CDR2 is YYEEEE. This CDR3 comprises 14 residues. The CDR3 region has the DNA TGTGCCAGCAGCCTACAGGGATCCCCCTACGAGCAGTACTTC. Protein product: CASSLQGSPYEQYF.

The V call is TRBV7-2, the J call TRBJ2-1; D is undetermined. Trimming removed 1 base from V and 8 bases from J, with 3 bases in between. The CDR3 is 11 residues long. The V gene's germline CDR1 is SGHTA and CDR2 FQGNSA. This chain's CDR3 is CASSLVDEQFF. For the CDR3, the DNA is TGTGCCAGCAGCTTAGTAGATGAGCAGTTCTTC.

The chain couples TRBV5-6 to TRBJ1-1; TRBD1 might be the D (6 bases). This CDR3 comprises 13 residues. Germline V gene sequence: CDR1 SGHDT, CDR2 YYEEEE. V lost 2 bases to trimming and J lost 5 bases, with 10 bases between them. CDR3 protein: CASSLGGATEAFF. CDR3 in DNA: TGTGCCAGCAGCTTAGGGGGGGCGACTGAAGCTTTCTTT.